This entry lists 4 T cell receptor beta chains sequenced from one sample in a study of shared clonotypes between healthy human individuals (dated by TCRdb to the early 2020s). The library relied on the immunoSEQ multiplex PCR assay. TCRdb limited this immuneACCESS table to in-frame rearrangements with V and J called. A share of clones is missing; checked studies link under half to unresolved V genes, and the rest is unexplained. The sample table shows over a million clones, and roughly 96% are seen once. The top ten hold 0.95% to 1.5% of the sample. Sequencing input: naive CD4+ T cells sorted from blood. The cell subset or site label for this specimen denotes: CD45RA+ positively selected. Receptor source: a man aged 25-40 years in good health.

This clone was detected once. This chain joins TRBV11-2 and TRBJ1-4; no firm D call. Germline V gene data show CDR1 as SGHAT and CDR2 as FQNNGV. The CDR3 is 15 amino acids. V was shortened by 6 bases and J by 7 bases, with 18 bases between the two germline ends. CDR3 bases: TGTGCCAGCAGTCGATGGGCTAGAGGGCTTGAAAAACTGTTTTTT. Residues: CASSRWARGLEKLFF.

The rearrangement joins TRBV7-9 to TRBJ1-2; D remains unclear. V lost 1 base and J lost 7, with 16 bases in between. Germline lookup yields CDR1 SEHNR and CDR2 FQNEAQ (reference sequence). This CDR3 has 15 residues. The CDR3 DNA reads TGTGCCAGCAGCTTAGTCGGCAGGTCCTTGGTTGGCTACACCTTC. It codes for CASSLVGRSLVGYTF.

The rearrangement links TRBV5-6 to TRBJ1-5; no reliable D call. Germline CDR1 SGHDT, CDR2 YYEEEE. V gave up 2 bases and J gave up 1 base, with 13 bases separating them. CDR3 length equals 16 residues. The CDR3 protein is CASSFGGPASNQPQHF. CDR3 DNA: TGTGCCAGCAGCTTCGGAGGGCCAGCGAGCAATCAGCCCCAGCATTTT. Combining the CDR3 with reference TRBV5-6 and TRBJ1-5 gives the whole variable domain DAGVTQSPTHLIKTRGQQVTLRCSPKSGHDTVSWYQQALGQGPQFIFQYYEEEERQRGNFPDRFSGHQFPNYSSELNVNALLLGDSALYLCASSFGGPASNQPQHFGDGTRLSIL.

The chain uses TRBV7-9 and TRBJ2-3, with D perhaps matching TRBD1 (6 bases). The CDR3 extends over 13 amino acids. Per the germline V gene, CDR1 is SEHNR and CDR2 is FQNEAQ (reference sequence). The V and J ends lost 5 bases and 1 base respectively, with 7 bases between them. CDR3 nucleotides: TGTGCCAGCAGCGAGGGGGGCACAGATACGCAGTATTTT. Encoded protein: CASSEGGTDTQYF.